Following are 23 T cell receptor beta chains from one sample sequenced in a study of T cell repertoires in cytomegalovirus infection. MiXCR was run by TCRdb on the reads, yielding one entry per CDR3 protein. Of approximately 170,000 distinct CDR3 sequences in the sample, roughly a sixth were seen once. The sample taken for sequencing was CD8+ T cells from PBMCs. All receptors come from a human donor in good health (CMV status not recorded). Some clones in this sample may be carry-over from other donors' samples.

V usage is TRBV27 and J usage is TRBJ1-4, with no clear D. Germline CDR1 and CDR2: MNHEY and SMNVEV (reference sequence). This CDR3 is 13 amino acids long. Trimming cost V 3 bases and J 5 bases, with 7 bases left between them. The CDR3 DNA sequence: TGTGCCAGCAGTTTGGTCAGGAATGAAAAACTGTTTTTT. As protein: CASSLVRNEKLFF.

The rearrangement joins TRBV12-3 or TRBV12-4 to TRBJ2-5, with D possibly being TRBD1 or TRBD2 (6 bases each). The CDR3 consists of 16 residues. V shed 8 bases and J shed 1 base, with 20 bases lying between them. The CDR3 protein is CASASTGRDIQETQYF. CDR3 nucleotide sequence: TGTGCCAGCGCCTCCACGGGGCGGGACATCCAAGAGACCCAGTACTTC.

The V and J genes are TRBV7-8 and TRBJ2-1; TRBD2 aligns across 9 bases. Germline CDR1 SGHVS, CDR2 FQNEAQ. V dropped 10 bases and J dropped 12; count of bases not matched to a gene: 19. The CDR3 runs to 15 residues. CDR3 sequence (DNA): TGTGCCACCCAGGGCGGGGGGGGGGATTTAACCGGGCAGTTCTTC. Translating gives CATQGGGGDLTGQFF.

This clonotype was seen only a few times. The V call is TRBV28, the J call TRBJ2-5, with 15 bases identical to TRBD2. Germline assignment: CDR1 MDHEN and CDR2 SYDVKM. V was clipped by 6 bases and J by 5 bases; unmatched bases: 7. The CDR3 contains 16 residues. CDR3: CASRWTSGRARETQYF. The CDR3 DNA reads as TGTGCCAGCAGGTGGACTAGCGGGAGGGCCCGGGAGACCCAGTACTTC. Full variable domain (outside the CDR3, taken from reference TRBV28 and TRBJ2-5): DVKVTQSSRYLVKRTGEKVFLECVQDMDHENMFWYRQDPGLGLRLIYFSYDVKMKEKGDIPEGYSVSREKKERFSLILESASTNQTSMYLCASRWTSGRARETQYFGPGTRLLVL.

In this sample, this clonotype turned up a few times. The V gene is TRBV7-2, the J gene TRBJ2-1, with 10 bases lining up with TRBD2. This CDR3 contains 15 residues. The trim removed 3 bases at V and 9 bases at J, leaving 8 bases unmatched. Germline V lookup: CDR1 SGHTA, CDR2 FQGNSA. CDR3 sequence (DNA): TGTGCCAGCAGCTTGGGTCTAGCGGGAGCTATTGAGCAGTTCTTC. Amino acid sequence: CASSLGLAGAIEQFF.

This rearrangement joins TRBV20-1 to TRBJ2-1, with TRBD1 identical over 7 bases. With V trimmed by 8 bases and J by 6 bases, 13 bases remained unmatched. This CDR3 has 14 amino acids. Germline V lookup: CDR1 DFQATT, CDR2 SNEGSKA (reference sequence). The CDR3 protein is CSQLQGSAINEQFF. CDR3 nucleotides: TGCAGTCAACTACAGGGGAGCGCGATCAATGAGCAGTTCTTC.

This clonotype was found a few times. This chain connects TRBV20-1 to TRBJ2-1; unclear D gene. Per the germline V gene, CDR1 is DFQATT and CDR2 is SNEGSKA (reference sequence). V was cut by 0 bases and J by 7 bases, with 10 bases left in between. The CDR3 consists of 13 residues. This CDR3 reads CSARDHRVNEQFF. In DNA form, the CDR3 reads TGCAGTGCTAGAGATCATAGGGTTAATGAGCAGTTCTTC.

This clonotype was counted between two and nine times. The rearrangement uses TRBV7-2 and TRBJ2-3; D may be TRBD2 (5 bases). Germline loops: CDR1 SGHTA, CDR2 FQGNSA. The CDR3 has 14 residues. V was pared by 3 bases and J by 5 bases, with 12 bases between. Here the CDR3 reads CASSFWLAGDTQYF. The DNA of the CDR3 is TGTGCCAGCAGCTTCTGGCTAGCAGGAGATACGCAGTATTTT. Using reference TRBV7-2 and TRBJ2-3 for the parts outside the CDR3, the full variable domain is GAGVSQSPSNKVTEKGKDVELRCDPISGHTALYWYRQSLGQGLEFLIYFQGNSAPDKSGLPSDRFSAERTGGSVSTLTIQRTQQEDSAVYLCASSFWLAGDTQYFGPGTRLTVL.

Ten or more counts support this clonotype. The chain couples TRBV6-5 to TRBJ2-5; D is perhaps TRBD1 (6 bases). This CDR3 comprises 14 residues. Trimming left V 0 bases short and J 4 bases short, with 9 bases between. CDR1 MNHEY and CDR2 SVGAGI come from the germline V gene. DNA for the CDR3: TGTGCCAGCAGTTACTCTTCAGGGGTAGAGACCCAGTACTTC. Its protein is CASSYSSGVETQYF.

The chain has TRBV7-9 and TRBJ1-2, with 7 positions matching TRBD1. The CDR3 covers 18 residues. Trimming took 0 bases from V and 1 from J; bases not matched to a gene: 11. CDR1 and CDR2 from the germline V gene are SEHNR and FQNEAQ (reference sequence). This chain's CDR3 is CASSLAIPSGQYNYGYTF. The CDR3 nucleotides read TGTGCCAGCAGCTTAGCAATTCCCTCGGGACAGTATAACTATGGCTACACCTTC. The whole variable domain, filled in from reference TRBV7-9 and TRBJ1-2, reads DTGVSQNPRHKITKRGQNVTFRCDPISEHNRLYWYRQTLGQGPEFLTYFQNEAQLEKSRLLSDRFSAERPKGSFSTLEIQRTEQGDSAMYLCASSLAIPSGQYNYGYTFGSGTRLTVV.

The genes are TRBV3-1 and TRBJ1-4; TRBD1 aligns across 8 bases. This CDR3 spans 14 amino acids. Unmatched junction bases numbered 5, after V lost 4 bases and J lost 7 bases. Germline V gene data show CDR1 as LGHDT and CDR2 as YNNKEL (reference sequence). CDR3 in DNA: TGTGCCAGCAGCCCCGGACAGGGTGTTGAAAAACTGTTTTTT. Its protein is CASSPGQGVEKLFF.

The CDR3 DNA reads TGTGCCAGCAGTATCAGGGTCTACAATGAGCAGTTCTTC. Its protein is CASSIRVYNEQFF. V and J are TRBV28 and TRBJ2-1; weak D call: TRBD1 (5 bases). Germline assignment: CDR1 MDHEN and CDR2 SYDVKM. V was clipped by 5 bases and J by 3 bases, with 8 bases between them. This CDR3 region has 13 residues.

This clonotype was recorded a few times. The V call is TRBV28, the J call TRBJ1-4; D is perhaps TRBD1 (5 bases). Germline CDR1 and CDR2: MDHEN and SYDVKM. This CDR3 comprises 13 residues. V lost 3 bases and J 8 bases, leaving 10 bases between the germline ends. This CDR3 reads CASSFQTVEKLFF. CDR3 nucleotides: TGTGCCAGCAGTTTCCAGACAGTCGAAAAACTGTTTTTT.

The chain links TRBV11-2 to TRBJ2-5; no definite D call. This CDR3 is built from 12 residues. CDR1 is SGHAT and CDR2 is FQNNGV in the germline V gene. Trimming removed 5 bases from V and 9 bases from J, with 13 bases in between. The CDR3 loop reads CASSPDLGSQYF. DNA for the CDR3: TGTGCCAGCAGCCCCGACCTAGGGTCCCAGTACTTC.

This clonotype was seen a few times. The chain links TRBV7-8 to TRBJ2-7; 7 bases agree with TRBD2. This CDR3 spans 15 amino acids. After removal of 0 bases from V and 3 bases from J, the junction contained 5 bases not matched to a gene. CDR1 is SGHVS and CDR2 is FQNEAQ in the germline V gene. The CDR3 is CASSLARGGHYEQYF. The CDR3 DNA sequence: TGTGCCAGCAGCTTAGCCCGGGGAGGGCACTACGAGCAGTACTTC.

J is TRBJ2-7 and V is TRBV4-2; no firm D call. Trimming stripped 0 bases from V and 0 bases from J, with 9 bases between. Germline loops: CDR1 LGHNA, CDR2 YNFKEQ. The CDR3 runs to 15 residues. In DNA, the CDR3 is TGTGCCAGCAGCCAAGAAGGCACCAGCTCCTACGAGCAGTACTTC. Encoded protein: CASSQEGTSSYEQYF.

The chain combines TRBV7-9 with TRBJ2-2; TRBD2 matches 12 bases. This CDR3 is built from 15 residues. Per the germline V gene, CDR1 is SEHNR and CDR2 is FQNEAQ (reference sequence). The ends lost 5 bases at V and 15 bases at J; junction bases unmatched: 13. DNA of the CDR3: TGTGCCAGCAGCACGTGGACTAGCGGGAATCAGGAAATGTTTTTT. Translating it yields CASSTWTSGNQEMFF.

The chain is built from TRBV7-2 and TRBJ1-1, with TRBD1 matching over 10 bases. The CDR3 sequence is 15 residues long. Per the germline V gene, CDR1 is SGHTA and CDR2 is FQGNSA. J was trimmed by 6 bases and V by 4 bases; bases with no gene match: 8. This CDR3 is CASSWGDRGAAEAFF. The CDR3 DNA reads TGTGCCAGCAGCTGGGGGGACAGGGGCGCAGCTGAAGCTTTCTTT. Variable domain in full (rest from reference TRBV7-2 and TRBJ1-1): GAGVSQSPSNKVTEKGKDVELRCDPISGHTALYWYRQSLGQGLEFLIYFQGNSAPDKSGLPSDRFSAERTGGSVSTLTIQRTQQEDSAVYLCASSWGDRGAAEAFFGQGTRLTVV.

The rearrangement links TRBV7-2 to TRBJ2-4, with a weak D call TRBD2 (7 bases). V lost 5 bases and J 0 bases, leaving 20 bases between the germline ends. This CDR3 region has 18 residues. From germline, CDR1 is SGHTA and CDR2 FQGNSA. The CDR3 loop is CASSLPWDGGLAKNIQYF. The CDR3 DNA reads as TGTGCCAGCAGCCTGCCCTGGGACGGGGGGCTAGCCAAAAACATTCAGTACTTC.

This chain joins TRBV29-1 and TRBJ2-5; D not certain. Germline V gene data show CDR1 as SQVTM and CDR2 as ANQGSEA. Trimming shortened V by 0 bases and J by 1 base, and 15 bases separated the two germline ends. This CDR3 is built from 16 residues. The CDR3, as DNA: TGCAGCGTTGAAGACCTTCCCGACACTCCCCAAGAGACCCAGTACTTC. It is translated as CSVEDLPDTPQETQYF. The whole variable domain, remainder taken from reference TRBV29-1 and TRBJ2-5, is SAVISQKPSRDICQRGTSLTIQCQVDSQVTMMFWYRQQPGQSLTLIATANQGSEATYESGFVIDKFPISRPNLTFSTLTVSNMSPEDSSIYLCSVEDLPDTPQETQYFGPGTRLLVL.

This clonotype has a count of ten or more. The chain links TRBV7-2 to TRBJ1-5; D unresolved. The germline CDR1 and CDR2 sequences are SGHTA and FQGNSA. V was trimmed by 2 bases and J by 1 base, leaving 9 bases between them. This CDR3 region has 15 residues. CDR3 protein: CASSLSRKSNQPQHF. The CDR3 nucleotides read TGTGCCAGCAGCTTAAGTAGGAAGAGCAATCAGCCCCAGCATTTT.

The V and J genes are TRBV7-2 and TRBJ1-5, with unresolved D. Germline V gene data show CDR1 as SGHTA and CDR2 as FQGNSA. Trimming took off 1 base at V and 6 bases at J, with 10 bases between the two ends. The CDR3 contains 14 residues. The CDR3 DNA is TGTGCCAGCAGCTTAGGCCGGACGGGTCAGCCCCAGCATTTT. It codes for CASSLGRTGQPQHF.

Comments on this clonotype: Relative to the germline gene, one junction end is altered; a read error may explain this. The chain uses TRBV6-6 and TRBJ2-7; 7 bases fit TRBD1. The germline V gene has CDR1 MNHNY and CDR2 SVGAGI (reference sequence). This CDR3 spans 13 amino acids. CDR3 coding DNA: TGTGCCAGCGGTTACGACAGGGAAGGCGAGCAGTACTTC. It yields the protein CASGYDREGEQYF.